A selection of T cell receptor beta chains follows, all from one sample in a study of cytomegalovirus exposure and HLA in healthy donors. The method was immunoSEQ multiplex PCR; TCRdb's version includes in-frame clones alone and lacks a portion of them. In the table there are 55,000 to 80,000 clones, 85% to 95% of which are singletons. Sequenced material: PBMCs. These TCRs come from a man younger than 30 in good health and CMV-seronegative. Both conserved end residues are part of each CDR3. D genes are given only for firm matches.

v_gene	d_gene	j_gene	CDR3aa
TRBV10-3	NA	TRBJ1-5	CAISDAVAEPQHF
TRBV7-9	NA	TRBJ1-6	CASSFRGNSNSPLHF
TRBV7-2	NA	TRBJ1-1	CASSLGGVEGTEAFF
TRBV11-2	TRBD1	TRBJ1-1	CASSFSGGGTEAFF
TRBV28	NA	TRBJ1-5	CASSHRVPNQPQHF
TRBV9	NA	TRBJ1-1	CASSVAPGGQSEAFF
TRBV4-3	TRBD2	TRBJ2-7	CASSQGIAGVSYEQYF
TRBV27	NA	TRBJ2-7	CASSLGPAYEQYF
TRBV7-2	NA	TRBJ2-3	CASSLTQDTQYF
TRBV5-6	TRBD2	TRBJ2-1	CASRSRLAFNEQFF
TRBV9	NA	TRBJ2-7	CASSSQPDRNYEQYF
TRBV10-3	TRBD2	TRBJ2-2	CAISDSGIITGELFF
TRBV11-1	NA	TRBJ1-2	CASSSGNINYGYTF
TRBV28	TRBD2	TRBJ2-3	CASWPLAGALDTQYF
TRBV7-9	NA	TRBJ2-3	CASSFMSGGTDTQYF
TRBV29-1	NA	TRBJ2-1	CSVARAGEQFF
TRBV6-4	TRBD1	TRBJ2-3	CASSEGQGSTDTQYF
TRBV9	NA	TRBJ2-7	CASSVGDIPYEQYF